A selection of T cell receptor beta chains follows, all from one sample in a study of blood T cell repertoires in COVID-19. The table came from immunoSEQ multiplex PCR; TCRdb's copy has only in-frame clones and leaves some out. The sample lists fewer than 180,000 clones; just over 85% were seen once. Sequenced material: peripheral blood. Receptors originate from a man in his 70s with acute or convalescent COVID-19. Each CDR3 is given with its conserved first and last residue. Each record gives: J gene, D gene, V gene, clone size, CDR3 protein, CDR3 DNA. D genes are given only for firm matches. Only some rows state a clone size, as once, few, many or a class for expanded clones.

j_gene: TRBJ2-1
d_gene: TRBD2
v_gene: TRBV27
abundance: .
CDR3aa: CASSSPSGRPYNEQFF
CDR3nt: TGTGCCAGCAGTTCCCCTAGCGGGAGACCCTACAATGAGCAGTTCTTC

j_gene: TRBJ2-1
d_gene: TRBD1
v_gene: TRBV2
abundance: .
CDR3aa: CASSEVRTGYEQFF
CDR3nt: TGTGCCAGCAGTGAAGTGCGGACAGGGTATGAGCAGTTCTTC

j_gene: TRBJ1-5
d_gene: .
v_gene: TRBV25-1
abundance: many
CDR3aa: CASSGAGRQPQHF
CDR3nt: TGTGCCAGCAGTGGGGCAGGGCGTCAGCCCCAGCATTTT

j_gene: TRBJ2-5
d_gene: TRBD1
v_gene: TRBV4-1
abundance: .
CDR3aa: CASSPRQGQETQYF
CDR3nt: TGCGCCAGCAGCCCCCGACAGGGGCAAGAGACCCAGTACTTC

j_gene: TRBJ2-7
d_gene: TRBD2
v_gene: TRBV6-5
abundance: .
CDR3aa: CASRQTSGRHEQYF
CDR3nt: TGTGCCAGCAGACAGACTAGCGGGAGGCACGAGCAGTACTTC

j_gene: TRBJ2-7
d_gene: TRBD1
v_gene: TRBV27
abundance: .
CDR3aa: CASSKSRTGTYEQYF
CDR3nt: TGTGCCAGCAGTAAGTCCCGGACAGGGACCTACGAGCAGTACTTC

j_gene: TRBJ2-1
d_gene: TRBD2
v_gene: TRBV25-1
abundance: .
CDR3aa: CASSGLAGGDNEQFF
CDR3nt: TGTGCCAGCAGTGGACTAGCGGGAGGAGACAATGAGCAGTTCTTC

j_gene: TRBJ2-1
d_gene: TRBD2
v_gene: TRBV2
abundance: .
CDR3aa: CASTSGSSYNEQFF
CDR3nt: TGTGCCAGCACTAGCGGGAGCTCCTACAATGAGCAGTTCTTC

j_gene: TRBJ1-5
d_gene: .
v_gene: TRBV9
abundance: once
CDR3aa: CASSVGEGRNQPQHF
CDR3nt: TGTGCCAGCAGCGTAGGGGAGGGACGCAATCAGCCCCAGCATTTT

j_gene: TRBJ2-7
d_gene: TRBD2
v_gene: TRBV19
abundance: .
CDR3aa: CASSIRGGTVSNEQYF
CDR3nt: TGTGCCAGTAGTATAAGGGGAGGGACGGTTTCTAACGAGCAGTACTTC

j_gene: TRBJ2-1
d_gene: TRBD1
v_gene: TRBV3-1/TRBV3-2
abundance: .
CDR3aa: CASSQDRVDEQFF
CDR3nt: TGTGCCAGCAGCCAGGACAGGGTAGATGAGCAGTTCTTC

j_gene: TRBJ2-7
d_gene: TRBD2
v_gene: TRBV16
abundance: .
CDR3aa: CASSPSGLAGDEQYF
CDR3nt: TGTGCCAGCAGCCCCTCGGGGCTAGCGGGAGACGAGCAGTACTTC

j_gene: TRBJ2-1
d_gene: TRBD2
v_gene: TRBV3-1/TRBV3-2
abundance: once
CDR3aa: CASSQELLAGGHEQFF
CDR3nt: TGTGCCAGCAGCCAAGAGTTACTAGCGGGAGGCCATGAGCAGTTCTTC

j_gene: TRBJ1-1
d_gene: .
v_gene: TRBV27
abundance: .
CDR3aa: CASSFAGQANTEAFF
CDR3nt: TGTGCCAGCAGTTTCGCTGGCCAGGCGAACACTGAAGCTTTCTTT

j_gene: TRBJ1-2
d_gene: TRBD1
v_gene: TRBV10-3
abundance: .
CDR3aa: CAISGDRGPSNYGYTF
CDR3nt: TGTGCCATCAGTGGGGACAGGGGTCCCTCTAACTATGGCTACACCTTC

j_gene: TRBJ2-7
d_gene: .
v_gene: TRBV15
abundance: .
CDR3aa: CATSRDREGSYEQYF
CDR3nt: TGTGCCACCAGCAGGGACAGGGAGGGTTCCTACGAGCAGTACTTC

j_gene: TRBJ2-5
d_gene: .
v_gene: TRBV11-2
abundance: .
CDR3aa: CASSLGTGMRETQYF
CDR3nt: TGTGCCAGCAGCTTGGGAACAGGGATGCGAGAGACCCAGTACTTC

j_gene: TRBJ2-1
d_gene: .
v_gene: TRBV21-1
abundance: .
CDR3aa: CASSKRRDREDRGQFF
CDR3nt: TGTGCCAGCAGCAAAAGAAGGGACAGAGAGGATCGGGGGCAGTTCTTC

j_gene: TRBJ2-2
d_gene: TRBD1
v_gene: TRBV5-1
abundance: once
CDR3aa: CASSPLGQGNTGELFF
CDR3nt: TGCGCCAGCAGCCCCCTCGGACAGGGGAACACCGGGGAGCTGTTTTTT

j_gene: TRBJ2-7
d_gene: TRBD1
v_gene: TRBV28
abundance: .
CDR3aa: CASGTGTVILYEQYF
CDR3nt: TGTGCCAGCGGTACCGGGACAGTAATTTTGTACGAGCAGTACTTC

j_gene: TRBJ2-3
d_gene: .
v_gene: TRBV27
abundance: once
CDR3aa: CASSYSGGRGTDTQYF
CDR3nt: TGTGCCAGCAGTTACTCAGGAGGCCGCGGCACAGATACGCAGTATTTT

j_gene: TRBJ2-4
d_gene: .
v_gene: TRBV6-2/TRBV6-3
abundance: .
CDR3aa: CASSPTRAKNIQYF
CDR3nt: TGTGCCAGCAGCCCAACGAGAGCCAAAAACATTCAGTACTTC

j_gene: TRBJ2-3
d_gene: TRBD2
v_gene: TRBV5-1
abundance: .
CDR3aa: CASSLQQPSGSRIDTQYF
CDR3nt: TGCGCCAGCAGCTTGCAGCAGCCCAGCGGGAGCAGAATAGATACGCAGTATTTT

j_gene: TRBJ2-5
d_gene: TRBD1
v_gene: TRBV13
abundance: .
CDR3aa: CASSNPGQGPPETQYF
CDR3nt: TGTGCCAGCAGCAATCCGGGACAGGGCCCCCCAGAGACCCAGTACTTC

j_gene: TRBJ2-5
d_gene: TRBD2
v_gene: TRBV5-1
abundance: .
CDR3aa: CASSLAGASGSGETQYF
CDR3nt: TGCGCCAGCAGCTTGGCCGGGGCTAGCGGGAGTGGAGAGACCCAGTACTTC

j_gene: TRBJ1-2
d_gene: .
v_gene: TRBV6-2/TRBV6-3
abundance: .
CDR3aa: CASSSTAFLYGYTF
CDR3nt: TGTGCCAGCAGTTCGACAGCGTTTCTCTATGGCTACACCTTC

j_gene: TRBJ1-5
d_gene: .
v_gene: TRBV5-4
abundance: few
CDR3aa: CASSLEGGNQPQHF
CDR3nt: TGTGCCAGCAGCTTGGAGGGAGGGAATCAGCCCCAGCATTTT

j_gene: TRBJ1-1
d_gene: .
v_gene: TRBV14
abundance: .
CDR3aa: CASSQDLGTEAFF
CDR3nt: TGTGCCAGCAGCCAAGATCTAGGAACTGAAGCTTTCTTT